The rows below give T cell receptor beta chains drawn from one sample of a study of regulatory T cells in long-lasting Graves disease. TCRdb called the multiplex PCR reads again in MiXCR, with one record for every CDR3 protein. In the table there are 250,000 to 400,000 distinct CDR3 sequences, 18% of which are singletons. Sequencing was performed on peripheral blood mononuclear cells (PBMCs), taken at new diagnosis, from a patient treated with antithyroid drugs. The receptors derive from a female donor with Graves disease. Each CDR3 is given without its conserved first and last residue.

CDR3aa: ASSLADRGNYGYT
j_gene: TRBJ1-2
v_gene: TRBV5-1

CDR3aa: ASSYTEGNQPQH
j_gene: TRBJ1-5
v_gene: TRBV6-5

CDR3aa: AISDPRLATGSSYNKQF
j_gene: TRBJ2-1
v_gene: TRBV10-3

CDR3aa: AISEASYQPQH
j_gene: TRBJ1-5
v_gene: TRBV10-3

CDR3aa: SAAQGSYGYT
j_gene: TRBJ1-2
v_gene: TRBV20-1

CDR3aa: ASTPTGTGVSYGYT
j_gene: TRBJ1-2
v_gene: TRBV27

CDR3aa: ASSQRGQGVLTQH
j_gene: TRBJ1-5
v_gene: TRBV7-8

CDR3aa: ASSLFTSGRGNTQY
j_gene: -
v_gene: TRBV11-2

CDR3aa: ASSPMLGGPRIVAGELF
j_gene: TRBJ2-2
v_gene: TRBV14

CDR3aa: ASSQGQNSNQPQH
j_gene: TRBJ1-5
v_gene: TRBV4-1

CDR3aa: ASGIGEGSGNTIY
j_gene: TRBJ1-3
v_gene: TRBV19

CDR3aa: ASTGGGYNEQF
j_gene: TRBJ2-1
v_gene: TRBV27

CDR3aa: ASRGLGHNEQF
j_gene: TRBJ2-1
v_gene: TRBV7-9

CDR3aa: AISDVRNYEQY
j_gene: TRBJ2-7
v_gene: TRBV10-3

CDR3aa: ASLPGLEESTQY
j_gene: TRBJ2-3
v_gene: TRBV6-1

CDR3aa: ASSPNPTEAF
j_gene: TRBJ1-1
v_gene: TRBV5-4

CDR3aa: SASQSGPQALDAYEQY
j_gene: TRBJ2-7
v_gene: TRBV20-1

CDR3aa: ASRSDRGSSYEQY
j_gene: TRBJ2-7
v_gene: TRBV12-3/TRBV12-4

CDR3aa: ASSLGRDRINEQF
j_gene: TRBJ2-1
v_gene: TRBV11-2

CDR3aa: ASRKTGGRETQY
j_gene: TRBJ2-5
v_gene: TRBV6-1

CDR3aa: ASSRNIDSNQPQH
j_gene: TRBJ1-5
v_gene: TRBV6-8

CDR3aa: ASSYDKSSYNEQF
j_gene: TRBJ2-1
v_gene: TRBV28

CDR3aa: ASSLFSSTDTQY
j_gene: TRBJ2-3
v_gene: TRBV27

CDR3aa: ASSPPGRGAEKLF
j_gene: TRBJ1-4
v_gene: TRBV28

CDR3aa: ASIDGDRGRTEAF
j_gene: TRBJ1-1
v_gene: TRBV3-1

CDR3aa: ASSDLRVALDEQY
j_gene: TRBJ2-7
v_gene: TRBV6-1

CDR3aa: ASSPVGQGKTGELF
j_gene: TRBJ2-2
v_gene: TRBV9

CDR3aa: ASSSPGQGALGRELF
j_gene: TRBJ2-2
v_gene: TRBV28

CDR3aa: ASGLYRQEMLYEQY
j_gene: TRBJ2-7
v_gene: TRBV12-5

CDR3aa: ASMGQAPRGYGYT
j_gene: TRBJ1-2
v_gene: TRBV27